Below, 3 T cell receptor beta chains from the same sample are listed, as sequenced in a study of blood T cell repertoires in COVID-19. Sequencing was performed with immunoSEQ multiplex PCR; in TCRdb, only in-frame clones are kept and a portion is missing. The sample lists over 350,000 clones, 70% to 90% occurring once. The sample comprised PBMCs or T cells enriched from blood (not recorded which). These receptors all stem from a young woman who had recovered from COVID-19.

This sequence joins TRBV3-1 (or the pseudogene TRBV3-2) and TRBJ1-1; D not certain. The CDR3 runs 16 residues. V was trimmed by 0 bases and J by 1 base, leaving 12 bases between them. Germline assignment: CDR1 LGHDT and CDR2 YNNKEL (reference sequence). CDR3 coding DNA: TGTGCCAGCAGCCAAGAGCCGAGGATGCAGAACACTGAAGCTTTCTTT. This gives the protein CASSQEPRMQNTEAFF.

The chain is built from TRBV6-5 and TRBJ2-3, with TRBD1 identical over 7 bases. This CDR3 comprises 15 residues. Unmatched junction bases numbered 6, after V lost 2 bases and J lost 4 bases. Germline V lookup: CDR1 MNHEY, CDR2 SVGAGI. DNA of the CDR3: TGTGCCAGCAGTTACCTTCAGGGGGAAGCAGATACGCAGTATTTT. Translated: CASSYLQGEADTQYF.

This chain links TRBV30 with TRBJ1-2; D remains unclear. Per the germline V gene, CDR1 is GTSNPN and CDR2 is SVGIG (reference sequence). This CDR3 has 13 amino acids. V was trimmed by 4 bases and J by 6 bases, leaving 15 bases between them. The CDR3 DNA follows: TGTGCCTGGACCCCGTATCGTAGCCATGGCTACACCTTC. Its protein product is CAWTPYRSHGYTF.